This T cell receptor (beta chain) comes out of a study of T-cell memory formation after mild COVID-19 (dated by TCRdb to the early 2020s). In terms of the full investigation: TCR sequence clusters from the two donors were largely donor specific. The cohort comprised two young, previously healthy adult volunteers, one female and one male. T-cell clones expanding and contracting after mild COVID-19 in a couple of donors were tracked by longitudinal TCRalpha and TCRbeta repertoire sequencing.

Instrument used: Illumina NovaSeq 6000. TCRalpha and TCRbeta cDNA libraries were constructed by 5'RACE with constant-segment primers, with sample barcodes and unique molecular identifiers being introduced. Trizol reagent was used to extract RNA from every sample. The libraries were amplified in two PCR steps, and the second step added a second sample barcode and Illumina TruSeq adapters. Sequencing of the libraries was done on an Illumina NovaSeq, producing 2 x 150 bp paired-end reads. The original pipeline was this. Reads were demultiplexed and collapsed into UMI-guided consensus sequences with migec v1.2.7. With mixcr v2.1.11, UMI consensuses were aligned to TRA and TRB V and J templates and assembled into clonotypes. Clonotypes were classified as expanded or contracted when called significant by both edgeR and NoisET, with noise models trained on biological replicates. For edgeR calls, a false discovery rate-adjusted p below 0.01 and a log2 fold-change threshold of 1 were applied. As an exploratory analysis of dynamics, max-normalized trajectories of the 1000 most abundant clonotypes were examined with PCA combined with hierarchical clustering. Separately sequenced CD4+ and CD8+ repertoires were used to assign the CD4 or CD8 phenotype of responding clones. Clones were called with MiXCR by TCRdb after fastp trimmed the public reads at Q25, and only in-frame beta chains were retained. Every distinct CDR3 protein forms one entry, paired with its most common genes and DNA. In this record, the V and J calls reflect TCRdb's handling and not the investigators' own analysis. Counted in this sample were under 300,000 distinct CDR3 sequences; approximately 8% of them appeared once. The ten largest clones represent about 20% of the sample.

This clonotype was counted a few times. What antigen it recognizes has not been identified. No much larger clonotype is one base removed from it; base qualities were not supplied. General findings and caveats noted by the study authors: Contracting CD4+ clones appeared mostly in the CM and EM memory subsets, whereas CD8+ clones were enriched in EMRA. The study included only a couple of mild cases, and larger cohorts that include severe cases with pre-infection samples were judged to be necessary. Some responding clones were detected in pre-infection memory, which suggested that pre-existing cross-reactive memory T cells had joined the SARS-CoV-2 response. Clones contracting from day 15 to 85 had balanced CD4/CD8 phenotypes, while a second wave expanding from day 15 to 37 was biased towards CD4+. SARS-CoV-2 specificity of the second-wave clones peaking on day 37 was not confirmed.

Compared with germline, V lacks 6 bases and J lacks 4 bases; bases without a gene match: 17. The CDR3 runs 18 residues from the cysteine to the phenylalanine. The only DNA kept is the CDR3, 54 bases in frame from the first base. Ficoll-Paque density gradient centrifugation was the method used to isolate PBMCs. This TCR came from a man in his late teens or twenties who had mild COVID-19 (a few samples of this study predate the infection). The sample titles of this study are shuffled in the database, so cell type and time point are left out; the donor was told from shared clones. Sample: PBMCs or a T cell subset sorted from them (not recorded which). In this chain, TRBV12-3 or TRBV12-4 is recombined with TRBJ2-3, and 9 bases in between align with TRBD2. CDR3 sequence: CASRKGLAASLGSDTQYF. The DNA sequence is given as TGTGCCAGCAGGAAGGGACTAGCAGCGAGTTTAGGGTCAGATACGCAGTATTTT.